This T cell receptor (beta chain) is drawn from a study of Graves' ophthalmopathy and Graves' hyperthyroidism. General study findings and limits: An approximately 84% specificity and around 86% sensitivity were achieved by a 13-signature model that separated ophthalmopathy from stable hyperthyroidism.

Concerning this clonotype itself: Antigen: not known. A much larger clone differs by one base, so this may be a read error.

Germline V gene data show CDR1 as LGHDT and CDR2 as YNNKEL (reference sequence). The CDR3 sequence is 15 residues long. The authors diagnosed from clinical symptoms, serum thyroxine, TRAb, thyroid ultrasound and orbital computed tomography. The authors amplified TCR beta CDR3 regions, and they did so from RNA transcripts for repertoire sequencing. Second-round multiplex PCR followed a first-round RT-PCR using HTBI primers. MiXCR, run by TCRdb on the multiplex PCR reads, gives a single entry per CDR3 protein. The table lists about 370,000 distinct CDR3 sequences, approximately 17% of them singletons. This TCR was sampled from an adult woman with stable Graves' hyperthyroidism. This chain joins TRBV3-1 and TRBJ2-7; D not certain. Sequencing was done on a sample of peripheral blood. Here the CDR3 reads CASSQERSAVNEQCF. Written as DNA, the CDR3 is TGTGCCAGCAGCCAAGAAAGGTCGGCGGTTAACGAGCAGTGCTTC.